The clone carrying this TCR beta chain has just one count. This sample was taken from a study of shared clonotypes between healthy human individuals. Germline V gene sequence: CDR1 SNHLY, CDR2 FYNNEI. The CDR3 is 15 amino acids. After removal of 8 bases from V and 7 bases from J, the junction contained 6 bases not matched to a gene. Generated by immunoSEQ multiplex PCR, the TCRdb table keeps only in-frame clones and is missing some. The data show 2 million to 2.5 million clones, approximately 90% seen once. The rearrangement links TRBV2 to TRBJ2-2; 14 bases match TRBD2. The receptor's source is a man aged 18-30 years in good health. Some clones in this sample may be carry-over from other donors' samples. Sequencing used naive CD4+ T cells from PBMCs. Subset of the sample: CD45RA+ positively selected. The CDR3 loop reads CASGPGLAGGGELFF. Here the CDR3 DNA reads TGTGCCAGCGGTCCTGGACTAGCGGGAGGCGGGGAGCTGTTTTTT.